These 15 T cell receptor beta chains share one sample of origin, sequenced in a study of ipilimumab plus nivolumab after autologous stem cell transplantation. Using immunoSEQ multiplex PCR, the repertoire was profiled, and TCRdb retains in-frame clones only, with some absent. Of approximately 84,000 clones in the sample, nearly 85% were seen once. This specimen consisted of PBMCs, obtained in a trial of ipilimumab plus nivolumab as post-transplant consolidation. Source of these receptors: a male donor with diffuse large B-cell lymphoma.

The DNA for the CDR3 is TGTGCCAGCAGCTTGGGGGGACACGGGCAAGGGGCCACAGATACGCAGTATTTT. This translates into CASSLGGHGQGATDTQYF. This rearrangement joins TRBV5-4 to TRBJ2-3; D may be TRBD1 (6 bases). The CDR3 totals 18 residues. The germline V and J ends were trimmed by 0 bases and 2 bases, with 19 bases remaining between them. CDR1 SGHNT and CDR2 YYREEE come from the germline V gene (reference sequence).

This clone was seen only a few times. This sequence joins TRBV7-9 and TRBJ1-6, with TRBD1 as a possible D gene (6 bases). The CDR3 sequence is 14 residues long. V shed 4 bases and J shed 9 bases, with 13 bases lying between them. CDR1 is SEHNR, CDR2 FQNEAQ, per germline (reference sequence). The CDR3 DNA sequence: TGTGCCAGCAGCTCCTGGACAGATTCTTCACCCCTCCACTTT. As protein: CASSSWTDSSPLHF. The complete variable domain, with remaining parts taken from reference TRBV7-9 and TRBJ1-6, reads DTGVSQNPRHKITKRGQNVTFRCDPISEHNRLYWYRQTLGQGPEFLTYFQNEAQLEKSRLLSDRFSAERPKGSFSTLEIQRTEQGDSAMYLCASSSWTDSSPLHFGNGTRLTVT.

This rearrangement joins TRBV5-6 to TRBJ2-1; D is perhaps TRBD2 (6 bases). CDR3 length: 14 residues. Germline-derived CDR1 and CDR2 are SGHDT and YYEEEE. V was cut by 3 bases and J by 5 bases, with 12 bases left in between. The CDR3 region has the DNA TGTGCCAGCAGCTCGCGGGGAGTGAACAATGAGCAGTTCTTC. Amino acids: CASSSRGVNNEQFF. Full variable domain (rest looked up from reference TRBV5-6 and TRBJ2-1): DAGVTQSPTHLIKTRGQQVTLRCSPKSGHDTVSWYQQALGQGPQFIFQYYEEEERQRGNFPDRFSGHQFPNYSSELNVNALLLGDSALYLCASSSRGVNNEQFFGPGTRLTVL.

The V gene is TRBV6-1, the J gene TRBJ1-5; D may be TRBD1 (5 bases). V gave up 4 bases and J gave up 5 bases, with 12 bases separating them. In germline, CDR1 is MNHNS, CDR2 SASEGT. This CDR3 spans 14 amino acids. CDR3 coding DNA: TGTGCCAGCAGTGCCGGGGCAGGGCATCAGCCCCAGCATTTT. Residues: CASSAGAGHQPQHF.

V and J are TRBV5-6 and TRBJ2-7, with 8 bases that match TRBD2. CDR1 and CDR2 (germline): SGHDT, YYEEEE. Unmatched junction bases numbered 6, after V lost 0 bases and J lost 7 bases. The CDR3 extends over 14 amino acids. CDR3 coding DNA: TGTGCCAGCAGCTTGGGGCGGGGGGCCAGGGAGCAGTACTTC. Its protein product is CASSLGRGAREQYF.

The chain links TRBV27 to TRBJ1-4; 8 nucleotides align to TRBD1. CDR1 is MNHEY, CDR2 SMNVEV, per germline (reference sequence). J was trimmed by 3 bases and V by 6 bases; bases with no gene match: 3. CDR3 length: 14 amino acids. The CDR3 reads CASRRQGSNEKLFF. The CDR3 nucleotides read TGTGCCAGCAGACGACAGGGGTCTAATGAAAAACTGTTTTTT.

V gene TRBV30 combines with J gene TRBJ1-2; 8 positions match TRBD1. This CDR3 has 13 amino acids. Germline loops: CDR1 GTSNPN, CDR2 SVGIG (reference sequence). Germline trimming cut 8 bases from V and 7 bases from J; bases unmatched to any gene: 12. CDR3 bases: TGTGCCCGGACGGTACAGGGGGTTGCTGGCTACACCTTC. Translated: CARTVQGVAGYTF. The whole variable domain, remainder taken from reference TRBV30 and TRBJ1-2, is SQTIHQWPATLVQPVGSPLSLECTVEGTSNPNLYWYRQAAGRGLQLLFYSVGIGQISSEVPQNLSASRPQDRQFILSSKKLLLSDSGFYLCARTVQGVAGYTFGSGTRLTVV.

This rearrangement joins TRBV7-3 to TRBJ2-5; D may be TRBD1 (6 bases). V lost 3 bases to trimming and J lost 1 base, with 15 bases between them. The germline CDR1 and CDR2 sequences are SGHTA and FQGTGA. The CDR3 has 16 amino acids. This CDR3 reads CASSLGSGVPQETQYF. The CDR3 DNA reads as TGTGCCAGCAGCTTGGGATCAGGGGTTCCCCAAGAGACCCAGTACTTC.

This clone was seen only a few times. V and J are TRBV19 and TRBJ1-6, with no clear D. This CDR3 has 15 residues. V was shortened by 5 bases and J by 2 bases, with 10 bases between the two germline ends. Germline V CDR1 and CDR2: LNHDA, SQIVND (reference sequence). The CDR3 region has the DNA TGTGCCAGTAGTCTAGGTCCGACCTATAATTCACCCCTCCACTTT. Amino acid sequence: CASSLGPTYNSPLHF.

The DNA for the CDR3 is TGTGCCAGCAGCTTAGGGAATTATAATTCACCCCTCCACTTT. Residues: CASSLGNYNSPLHF. V is TRBV7-9 and J is TRBJ1-6; D gene ambiguous. Between the trimmed V and J ends, which lost 1 base and 4 bases, there was a span of 5 bases. The CDR3 spans 14 residues. Germline assignment: CDR1 SEHNR and CDR2 FQNEAQ (reference sequence).

J is TRBJ1-2 and V is TRBV29-1; weak D call: TRBD1 (5 bases). In germline, CDR1 is SQVTM, CDR2 ANQGSEA. The germline V and J ends were trimmed by 2 bases and 0 bases, with 10 bases remaining between them. The CDR3 runs 14 residues. The CDR3 region is CSVETGVSNYGYTF. The CDR3 coding sequence is TGCAGCGTTGAAACGGGGGTGTCTAACTATGGCTACACCTTC.

The rearrangement uses TRBV11-1 and TRBJ2-3; D is possibly TRBD2 (6 bases). The CDR3 contains 15 residues. The V gene lost 3 bases and the J gene lost 4 bases, with 14 bases spanning the gap. The germline V gene encodes CDR1 SGHAT and CDR2 FQDESV (reference sequence). DNA for the CDR3: TGTGCCAGCAGCTTTCACACGGGACTCTCAGATACGCAGTATTTT. Amino acids: CASSFHTGLSDTQYF.

The rearrangement uses TRBV9 and TRBJ1-2, with TRBD1 matching over 7 bases. CDR3 length equals 17 residues. Germline CDR1 and CDR2: SGDLS and YYNGEE. V shed 4 bases and J 1 base; nucleotides not matched to a gene: 13. The CDR3 sequence is CASSPQTPGQINYGYTF. The CDR3, as DNA: TGTGCCAGCAGCCCTCAAACGCCGGGACAGATTAACTATGGCTACACCTTC.

This clone was recorded once. The chain carries TRBV12-2 and TRBJ2-2. TRBV12-2 is a listed pseudogene. This CDR3 spans 17 amino acids. The CDR3 loop reads CASRFHPPRVDTGELFF. CDR3 sequence (DNA): TGTGCAAGTCGCTTCCACCCCCCTAGGGTAGACACCGGGGAGCTGTTTTTT.

The gene calls are TRBV11-2 and TRBJ1-3; no reliable D call. Trimming pared 1 base from V and 4 bases from J, leaving 11 bases between. Per germline, CDR1 SGHAT and CDR2 FQNNGV. The CDR3 contains 15 residues. The CDR3, as DNA: TGTGCCAGCAGCTTAGGGCCGGGCGCGGGAAACACCATATATTTT. Amino acid sequence: CASSLGPGAGNTIYF.